This entry describes one T cell receptor beta chain. Trimming stripped 5 bases from V and 3 bases from J, with 23 bases between. This CDR3 region has 18 residues. Germline values: CDR1 SEHNR, CDR2 FQNEAQ (reference sequence). This record comes from a study of T-cell memory formation after mild COVID-19. Overall study context: TCR clusters were mostly confined to one donor each.

TCRdb independently ran MiXCR on the 5' RACE reads; one entry per CDR3 protein. Here the sample spans about 560,000 distinct CDR3 sequences, less than 25% being singletons. The clonotype was recovered from an adult woman who had mild COVID-19 (a few samples of this study predate the infection). Cell type and time point are not known. The specimen was PBMCs or a T cell subset sorted from them (not recorded which). The rearrangement links TRBV7-9 to TRBJ2-1; perhaps TRBD2 as D (5 bases). The CDR3 coding sequence is TGTGCCAGCAGCCTCGACTCCCCCCCCCGAGGGTTCTACAATGAGCAGTTCTTC. Its protein is CASSLDSPPRGFYNEQFF.